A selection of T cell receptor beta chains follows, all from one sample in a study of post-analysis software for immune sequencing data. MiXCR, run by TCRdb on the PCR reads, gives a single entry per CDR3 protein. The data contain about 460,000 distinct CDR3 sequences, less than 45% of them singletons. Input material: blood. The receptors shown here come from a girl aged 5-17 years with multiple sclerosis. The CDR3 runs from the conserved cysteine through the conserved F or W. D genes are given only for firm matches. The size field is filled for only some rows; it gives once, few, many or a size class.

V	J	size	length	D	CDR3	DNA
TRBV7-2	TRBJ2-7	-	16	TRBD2	CASSSSSGSSYNEQYF	TGTGCCAGCAGCTCTTCTAGCGGAAGCTCCTACAATGAGCAGTACTTC
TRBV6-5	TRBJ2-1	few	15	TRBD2	CASKRGSARNNEQFF	TGTGCCAGCAAACGCGGGAGCGCAAGAAACAATGAGCAGTTCTTC
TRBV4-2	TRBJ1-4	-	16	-	CASSQEVGYTNEKLFF	TGTGCCAGCAGCCAAGAAGTTGGTTATACTAATGAAAAACTGTTTTTT
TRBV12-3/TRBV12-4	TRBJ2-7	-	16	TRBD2	CTSSSEGLAGEYEQYF	TGTACCAGCAGTAGCGAAGGACTAGCGGGAGAGTACGAGCAGTACTTC
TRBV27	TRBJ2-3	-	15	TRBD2	CASSTSGRGWDTQYF	TGTGCCAGCAGTACTAGCGGGAGAGGATGGGATACGCAGTATTTT
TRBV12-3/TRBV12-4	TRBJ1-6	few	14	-	CASSLAQTNSPLHF	TGTGCCAGCAGTTTGGCACAGACGAATTCACCCCTCCACTTT
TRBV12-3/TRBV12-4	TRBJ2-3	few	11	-	CASSSIDTQYF	TGTGCCAGCAGTTCTATTGATACGCAGTATTTT
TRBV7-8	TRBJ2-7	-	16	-	CASSPSGRAGLWAQYF	TGTGCCAGCAGCCCTTCGGGCAGGGCCGGCTTATGGGCCCAGTACTTC
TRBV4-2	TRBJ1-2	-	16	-	CASSQVTGPNNYGYTF	TGTGCCAGCAGCCAAGTCACAGGGCCTAATAACTATGGCTACACCTTC
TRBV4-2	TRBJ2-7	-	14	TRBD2	CAGSTSGRDYEQYF	TGTGCCGGCAGCACCAGCGGGAGGGATTACGAGCAGTACTTC
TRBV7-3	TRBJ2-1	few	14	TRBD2	CASSFPGLDGEQFF	TGTGCCAGCAGCTTCCCGGGACTAGATGGTGAGCAGTTCTTC
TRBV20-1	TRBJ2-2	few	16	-	CSARDPRFANTGELFF	TGCAGTGCTAGAGATCCCCGGTTCGCGAACACCGGGGAGCTGTTTTTT
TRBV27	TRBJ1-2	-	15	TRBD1	CASSSGQGVDYGYTF	TGTGCCAGCAGTTCGGGACAGGGCGTCGACTATGGCTACACCTTC
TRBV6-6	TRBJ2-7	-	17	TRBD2	CASSYSTSGSGAYEQYF	TGTGCCAGCAGTTACTCTACTAGCGGGAGTGGGGCCTACGAGCAGTACTTC
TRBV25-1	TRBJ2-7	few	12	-	CASSESDYEQYF	TGTGCCAGCAGTGAAAGTGACTACGAGCAGTACTTC
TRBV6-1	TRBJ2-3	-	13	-	CASSTRSADTQYF	TGTGCCAGCAGTACTAGGTCGGCAGATACGCAGTATTTT
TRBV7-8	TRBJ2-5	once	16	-	CASSLAPGGVQETQYF	TGTGCCAGCAGCTTAGCGCCGGGCGGAGTTCAAGAGACCCAGTACTTC
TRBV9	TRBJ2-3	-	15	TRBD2	CASSILAGVVDTQYF	TGTGCCAGCAGCATACTAGCGGGAGTGGTAGATACGCAGTATTTT
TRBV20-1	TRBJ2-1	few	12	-	CSATGDYNEQFF	TGCAGTGCTACCGGGGACTACAATGAGCAGTTCTTC
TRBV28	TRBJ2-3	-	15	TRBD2	CASSSQRGPPDTQYF	TGTGCCAGCAGTTCACAGCGGGGCCCGCCTGATACGCAGTATTTT
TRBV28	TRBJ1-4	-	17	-	CASSLPSIGATNEKLFF	TGTGCCAGCAGTTTGCCCTCGATTGGGGCAACTAATGAAAAACTGTTTTTT
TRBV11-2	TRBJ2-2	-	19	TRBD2	CASSLPTSGPTPNTGELFF	TGTGCCAGCAGCTTACCGACTAGCGGGCCTACTCCGAACACCGGGGAGCTGTTTTTT
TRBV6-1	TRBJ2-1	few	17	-	CASSLTPGHSSYNEQFF	TGTGCCAGCAGTCTTACCCCAGGACATTCCTCCTACAATGAGCAGTTCTTC
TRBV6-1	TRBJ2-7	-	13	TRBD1	CASGTGGKYEQYF	TGTGCCAGCGGGACAGGGGGGAAGTACGAGCAGTACTTC
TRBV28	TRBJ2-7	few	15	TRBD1	CASRRDRGFSYEQYF	TGTGCCAGCAGACGAGACAGGGGATTTTCCTACGAGCAGTACTTC
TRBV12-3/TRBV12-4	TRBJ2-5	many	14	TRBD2	CASSPSGSIIRLYF	TGTGCCAGCAGTCCCAGCGGGAGTATTATAAGACTGTACTTC
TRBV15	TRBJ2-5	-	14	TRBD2	CATSRQREAETQYF	TGTGCCACCAGCAGACAACGGGAGGCAGAGACCCAGTACTTC
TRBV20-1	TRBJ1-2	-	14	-	CSASIATSIYGYTF	TGCAGTGCTAGTATTGCGACAAGCATTTATGGCTACACCTTC
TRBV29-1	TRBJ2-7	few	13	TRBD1	CSVERGQGIEQYF	TGCAGCGTTGAGAGAGGACAGGGGATCGAGCAGTACTTC